This TCR beta chain was sequenced during a study of blood T cell repertoires in COVID-19. The wider study: In each case, the material was cDNA or gDNA derived from T cells, B-cell-depleted T cells, or PBMCs.

Per germline, CDR1 MNHEY and CDR2 SVGAGI. This CDR3 comprises 16 residues. The ends lost 0 bases at V and 5 bases at J; junction bases unmatched: 8. Generated by immunoSEQ multiplex PCR, the TCRdb table keeps only in-frame clones and is missing some. Of about 40,000 clones listed, roughly four fifths are singletons. The receptor's source is a woman aged 55-69 years with acute or convalescent COVID-19. The sequenced sample was peripheral blood. This chain joins TRBV6-5 and TRBJ2-7, with 9 bases that match TRBD2. The CDR3 nucleotides are TGTGCCAGCAGTTACTCGGAGGCTAGCGGGATCCACGAGCAGTACTTC. Encoded protein: CASSYSEASGIHEQYF.